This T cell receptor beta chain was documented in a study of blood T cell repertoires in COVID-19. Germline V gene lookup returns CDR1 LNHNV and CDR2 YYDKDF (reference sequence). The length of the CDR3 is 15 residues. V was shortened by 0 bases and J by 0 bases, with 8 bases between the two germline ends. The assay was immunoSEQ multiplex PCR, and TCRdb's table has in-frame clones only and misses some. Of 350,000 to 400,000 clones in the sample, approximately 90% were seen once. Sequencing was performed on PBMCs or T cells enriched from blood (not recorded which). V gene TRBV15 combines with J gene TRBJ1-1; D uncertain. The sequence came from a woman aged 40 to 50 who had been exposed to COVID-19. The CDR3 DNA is TGTGCCACCAGCAGAGATAAACTGATGAACACTGAAGCTTTCTTT. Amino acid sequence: CATSRDKLMNTEAFF. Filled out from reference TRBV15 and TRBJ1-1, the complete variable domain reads DAMVIQNPRYQVTQFGKPVTLSCSQTLNHNVMYWYQQKSSQAPKLLFHYYDKDFNNEADTPDNFQSRRPNTSFCFLDIRSPGLGDTAMYLCATSRDKLMNTEAFFGQGTRLTVV.